This TCR beta chain came from a study of T cell changes during pregnancy in multiple sclerosis. The assay was immunoSEQ multiplex PCR, and TCRdb's table has in-frame clones only and misses some. Of around 50,000 clones in the sample, approximately 92% are singletons; the top ten hold roughly 8.5%. CDR3 length: 13 residues. Germline V gene lookup returns CDR1 SGDLS and CDR2 YYNGEE. V lost 0 bases, J lost 4 bases, and 8 bases lay in between. This specimen was CD8+ T cells from peripheral blood mononuclear cells, taken in the second trimester of pregnancy. This TCR came from a female donor with multiple sclerosis, enrolled in a pregnancy study. V is TRBV9 and J is TRBJ2-7; D remains ambiguous. As DNA, the CDR3 is TGTGCCAGCAGCGTAGGGCCAGTATACGAGCAGTACTTC. Protein sequence: CASSVGPVYEQYF.